Listed below are T cell receptor beta chains from one sample, sequenced in a study of OX40 agonist ivuxolimab in advanced cancers. The protocol was immunoSEQ multiplex PCR, while the TCRdb copy is restricted to in-frame clones and leaves out a portion. The data contain under 30,000 clones, around 80% of them singletons. This sample comprised CD4+ or CD8+ T cells sorted from blood, obtained in a trial of the OX40 agonist ivuxolimab. Source of these receptors: an adult with an advanced solid tumor such as melanoma, head and neck, liver or kidney cancer. Each CDR3 is given with its conserved first and last residue. The D gene is left open where the match is weak. Clone size is stated in some rows and not others, as once, few, many or a class when expanded.

CDR3nt: TGTGCCAGTACCGGGGAGAACACCTACGAGCAGTACTTC
CDR3aa: CASTGENTYEQYF
v_gene: TRBV19
j_gene: TRBJ2-7
abundance: NA
d_gene: NA

CDR3nt: TGTGCCAGCAGTTTATCGCCCCAACCAAATTCACCCCTCCACTTT
CDR3aa: CASSLSPQPNSPLHF
v_gene: TRBV27
j_gene: TRBJ1-6
abundance: NA
d_gene: NA

CDR3nt: TGTGCCAGCAGCGAACTTACGGCTAGCGGGGGGGCGGAGCAGTTCTTC
CDR3aa: CASSELTASGGAEQFF
v_gene: TRBV9
j_gene: TRBJ2-1
abundance: NA
d_gene: TRBD2

CDR3nt: TGTGCCAGCAGTCCACTAAAACCGGACAGTGAGCAGTTCTTC
CDR3aa: CASSPLKPDSEQFF
v_gene: TRBV27
j_gene: TRBJ2-1
abundance: NA
d_gene: NA

CDR3nt: TGTGCCAGCAGCTTAGGGGGGGTGGAGGAAAACGAGCAGTACTTC
CDR3aa: CASSLGGVEENEQYF
v_gene: TRBV13
j_gene: TRBJ2-7
abundance: NA
d_gene: NA

CDR3nt: TGTGCCCAAGGGGGAGCGGAAGGCGAGCAGTACTTC
CDR3aa: CAQGGAEGEQYF
v_gene: TRBV30
j_gene: TRBJ2-7
abundance: NA
d_gene: NA

CDR3nt: TGTGCCAGCAGCTTGCCCTTTCCCGGGACACGGACTGACGAGCAGTACTTC
CDR3aa: CASSLPFPGTRTDEQYF
v_gene: TRBV11-2
j_gene: TRBJ2-7
abundance: NA
d_gene: NA

CDR3nt: TGTGCCAGCAGCTCGTGGACAGACTACGAGCAGTACTTC
CDR3aa: CASSSWTDYEQYF
v_gene: TRBV5-6
j_gene: TRBJ2-7
abundance: NA
d_gene: NA

CDR3nt: TGTGCCAGCAGGCCGACAAAGACACAGTACGAGCAGTACTTC
CDR3aa: CASRPTKTQYEQYF
v_gene: TRBV6-5
j_gene: TRBJ2-7
abundance: once
d_gene: NA

CDR3nt: TGTGCCAGCAGTACCTTGCCAGGGGCGGGCTACACCTTC
CDR3aa: CASSTLPGAGYTF
v_gene: TRBV27
j_gene: TRBJ1-2
abundance: NA
d_gene: NA

CDR3nt: TGTGCCAGCAGCCCCGAGCGGGGGTTCGCTGAAGCTTTCTTT
CDR3aa: CASSPERGFAEAFF
v_gene: TRBV11-2
j_gene: TRBJ1-1
abundance: NA
d_gene: NA

CDR3nt: TGTGCCAGCAGCCAAGATTCAGCGGGACAGGGAAAGTACGAGCAGTACTTC
CDR3aa: CASSQDSAGQGKYEQYF
v_gene: TRBV4-2
j_gene: TRBJ2-7
abundance: NA
d_gene: TRBD1

CDR3nt: TGTGCCAGCAGCGACGGCTCTGGAAACACCATATATTTT
CDR3aa: CASSDGSGNTIYF
v_gene: TRBV2
j_gene: TRBJ1-3
abundance: once
d_gene: NA

CDR3nt: TGCGCCAGCAGCCAACCGCCAGCGGGGGAGGTCACCGGGGAGCTGTTTTTT
CDR3aa: CASSQPPAGEVTGELFF
v_gene: TRBV4-3
j_gene: TRBJ2-2
abundance: NA
d_gene: TRBD2

CDR3nt: TGTGCCAGCAGTCAGGGGAGCCACGAGCAGTACTTC
CDR3aa: CASSQGSHEQYF
v_gene: TRBV7-9
j_gene: TRBJ2-7
abundance: NA
d_gene: NA

CDR3nt: TGTGCCAGCAGTTACTCTACAGGGGGATTGAGGGAGCAGTACTTC
CDR3aa: CASSYSTGGLREQYF
v_gene: TRBV6-5
j_gene: TRBJ2-7
abundance: NA
d_gene: TRBD1

CDR3nt: TGCGCCAGCAGTCAATTTCACCCGAAATTGACAGGGGGGTACGAGCAGTACTTC
CDR3aa: CASSQFHPKLTGGYEQYF
v_gene: TRBV23-1
j_gene: TRBJ2-7
abundance: NA
d_gene: TRBD1

CDR3nt: TGTGCCAGCAGCCAGGTCGAGAATGAGCAGTTCTTC
CDR3aa: CASSQVENEQFF
v_gene: TRBV5-6
j_gene: TRBJ2-1
abundance: NA
d_gene: NA

CDR3nt: TGTGCCAGCAGCTTGGGGACAGGGTACACCGGGGAGCTGTTTTTT
CDR3aa: CASSLGTGYTGELFF
v_gene: TRBV5-6
j_gene: TRBJ2-2
abundance: NA
d_gene: TRBD1

CDR3nt: TGTGCCAGCAGTTACTCGATTGGATTCTATGGCTACACCTTC
CDR3aa: CASSYSIGFYGYTF
v_gene: TRBV6-5
j_gene: TRBJ1-2
abundance: few
d_gene: NA

CDR3nt: TGCGCCAGCAGCCAAGACAGAAGCACTAATGAAAAACTGTTTTTT
CDR3aa: CASSQDRSTNEKLFF
v_gene: TRBV4-3
j_gene: TRBJ1-4
abundance: NA
d_gene: NA

CDR3nt: TGCGCCAGCAGCCAGGGAACGGGACGATTGTACTTC
CDR3aa: CASSQGTGRLYF
v_gene: TRBV4-1
j_gene: TRBJ2-7
abundance: NA
d_gene: NA